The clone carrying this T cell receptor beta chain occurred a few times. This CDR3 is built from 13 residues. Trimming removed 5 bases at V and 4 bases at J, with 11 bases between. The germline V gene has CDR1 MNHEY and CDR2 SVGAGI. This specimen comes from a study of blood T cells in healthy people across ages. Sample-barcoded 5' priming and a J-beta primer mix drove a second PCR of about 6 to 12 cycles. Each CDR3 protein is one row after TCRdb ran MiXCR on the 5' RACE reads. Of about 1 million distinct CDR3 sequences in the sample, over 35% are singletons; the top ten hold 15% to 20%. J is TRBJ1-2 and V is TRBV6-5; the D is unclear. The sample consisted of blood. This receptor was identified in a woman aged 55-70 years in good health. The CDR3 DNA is TGTGCCAGCAGTACTACGACGGCCTATGGCTACACCTTC. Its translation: CASSTTTAYGYTF.